This T cell receptor beta chain was identified in a study of T cells in tuberculosis. Comments on this clone: The antigen is not known.

Germline V gene sequence: CDR1 MNHNY, CDR2 SVGAGI (reference sequence). The CDR3 sequence is 11 residues long. Trimming took 8 bases from V and 3 from J, leaving 7 bases between them. Tuberculin skin test and IGRA determined adolescents' latent tuberculosis status at entry. Clones were sequenced by immunoSEQ multiplex PCR, and TCRdb holds only the in-frame ones, with some missing. The sample contains 30,000 to 45,000 clones, 94% of which appear only once. Findings and limits, study-wide: The TCR-beta difference was not significant; alpha differences partly reflected length.

The material sequenced was PBMCs. The sequence was collected from a donor aged 10-29 years with latent tuberculosis or without tuberculosis infection. Some clones in this sample may be carry-over from other donors' samples. The rearrangement joins TRBV6-6 to TRBJ1-2; D perhaps matches TRBD1 (5 bases). The CDR3 sequence is CASGRDYGYTF. CDR3 coding DNA: TGTGCCAGCGGCAGGGACTATGGCTACACCTTC.